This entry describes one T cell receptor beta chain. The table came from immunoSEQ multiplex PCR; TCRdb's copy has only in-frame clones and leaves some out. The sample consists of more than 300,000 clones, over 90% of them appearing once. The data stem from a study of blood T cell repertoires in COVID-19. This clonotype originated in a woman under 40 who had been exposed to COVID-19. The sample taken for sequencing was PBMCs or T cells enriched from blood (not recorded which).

The CDR3: CARRRTYGYTF. The DNA for the CDR3 is TGCGCCAGGCGGCGGACTTATGGCTACACCTTC. The chain uses TRBV23-1 and TRBJ1-2; D gene ambiguous. TRBV23-1 is filed as an ORF, its function uncertain. Trimming took off 9 bases at V and 5 bases at J, with 10 bases between the two ends. There are 11 residues in the CDR3.